This TCR beta chain was documented in a study of OX40 agonist ivuxolimab in advanced cancers. Background on the study: The dose-escalation cohort was about 86% male, with a mean age of around 60 years, ranging roughly 23 to 79. General observations from the study: Relative to CD4+, CD8+ T cells held more expanded clones on average. Among the lowest levels of clonal expansion were found in partial responders at 0.1-3.0 mg/kg.

Turning to this clone: The antigen is undetermined.

Assay: immunoSEQ multiplex PCR; the TCRdb copy retains only in-frame clones and omits some. Here the sample spans 85,000 to 100,000 clones, 75% to 90% being singletons. Trimming cost V 0 bases and J 0 bases, with 9 bases left between them. The CDR3 totals 16 residues. The V gene's germline CDR1 is LNHNV and CDR2 YYDKDF (reference sequence). Sequencing was performed on CD4+ or CD8+ T cells sorted from blood, taken in a trial of the OX40 agonist ivuxolimab. This TCR derives from an adult with an advanced solid tumor such as melanoma, head and neck, liver or kidney cancer. J is TRBJ1-3 and V is TRBV15, with no clear D. CDR3 loop: CATSRDVAVSGNTIYF. The DNA for the CDR3 is TGTGCCACCAGCAGAGATGTTGCTGTCTCTGGAAACACCATATATTTT.